This T cell receptor beta chain came from a study of control samples from healthy donors and cancer patients. This CDR3 contains 16 residues. With 0 bases clipped from V and 0 bases from J, the junction kept 2 bases outside the gene matches. Germline V gene data show CDR1 as SGHRS and CDR2 as YFSETQ. Profiled with immunoSEQ multiplex PCR; TCRdb holds only in-frame clones, not every one. The table shows roughly 80,000 clones, with roughly 90% occurring only once. The rearrangement joins TRBV5-1 to TRBJ1-4; TRBD1 aligns across 7 bases. The sequence derives from an older woman with head and neck cancer. The specimen sequenced was PBMCs. CDR3 nucleotides: TGCGCCAGCAGCTTGGGACAGGGTGCAACTAATGAAAAACTGTTTTTT. Translation: CASSLGQGATNEKLFF.